The 32 T cell receptor beta chains presented below share a single source sample, sequenced in a study of CD8+ T cells in alopecia areata. cDNA prepared by RNA extraction and subsequent reverse transcription served as the template for sequencing. Assay used: immunoSEQ multiplex PCR; TCRdb lists only in-frame clones, some missing. The sample includes some 130,000 clones, 58% of them seen just once. The input for sequencing was CD4+ T cells sorted from blood, taken at week 0. The receptors were gathered from a human donor with alopecia areata.

This clone was picked up one time. This chain uses TRBV5-1 with TRBJ2-3; TRBD2 is a possible D gene (5 bases). Germline CDR1 is SGHRS and CDR2 is YFSETQ. This CDR3 has 14 residues. Trimming pared 6 bases from V and 4 bases from J, leaving 15 bases between. This CDR3 reads CASTQRAGADTQYF. The CDR3 DNA reads TGCGCCAGCACCCAGAGGGCAGGAGCAGATACGCAGTATTTT.

This clone was counted between two and nine times. V usage is TRBV29-1 and J usage is TRBJ2-5; D is perhaps TRBD1 or TRBD2 (5 bases each). Trimming took off 6 bases at V and 3 bases at J, with 8 bases between the two ends. The CDR3 contains 11 residues. The germline CDR1 and CDR2 sequences are SQVTM and ANQGSEA. The CDR3 nucleotides are TGCAGCGTGGGACCCAAAGAGACCCAGTACTTC. This translates into CSVGPKETQYF.

The rearrangement joins TRBV29-1 to TRBJ2-7; no firm D call. The germline V gene has CDR1 SQVTM and CDR2 ANQGSEA. V dropped 4 bases and J dropped 6 bases, with 10 bases sitting between them. The length of the CDR3 is 11 residues. CDR3 DNA sequence: TGCAGCGTTGGGGATCCTGCCGAGCAGTACTTC. Protein sequence: CSVGDPAEQYF.

The chain carries TRBV29-1 and TRBJ2-5, with D unresolved. V lost 3 bases and J 4 bases, leaving 9 bases between the germline ends. The germline V gene encodes CDR1 SQVTM and CDR2 ANQGSEA. This CDR3 is built from 12 residues. CDR3 region: CSVDVAGETQYF. In DNA form, the CDR3 reads TGCAGCGTTGACGTTGCCGGAGAGACCCAGTACTTC.

The genes are TRBV5-1 and TRBJ2-5; TRBD2 matches 10 bases. This CDR3 has 14 residues. Germline trimming cut 4 bases from V and 3 bases from J; bases unmatched to any gene: 3. From germline, CDR1 is SGHRS and CDR2 YFSETQ. The DNA for the CDR3 is TGCGCCAGCAGCCGGACTAGCGGTGAAGAGACCCAGTACTTC. Its translation is CASSRTSGEETQYF.

The rearrangement links TRBV25-1 to TRBJ2-2; 7 bases line up with TRBD2. CDR1 is MGHDK and CDR2 is SYGVNS in the germline V gene. V lost 7 bases to trimming and J lost 0 bases; unmatched junction nucleotides: 8. The CDR3 runs to 16 residues. CDR3 in amino acids: CASTGLGGANTGELFF. The CDR3 DNA sequence: TGTGCCAGCACGGGCCTTGGGGGGGCGAACACCGGGGAGCTGTTTTTT.

This chain links TRBV7-2 with TRBJ2-5; D gene uncertain. V shed 1 base and J shed 1 base, with 4 bases lying between them. This CDR3 contains 13 residues. CDR1 SGHTA and CDR2 FQGNSA come from the germline V gene. CDR3 DNA sequence: TGTGCCAGCAGCTTAGGAGCCCAAGAGACCCAGTACTTC. Translation gives CASSLGAQETQYF.

There are a few counts of this clone. The same CDR3 arises from other DNA sequences in this sample as well. The chain has TRBV7-2 and TRBJ1-1; D may be TRBD1 (6 bases). V lost 1 base and J 11 bases, leaving 14 bases between the germline ends. Germline assignment: CDR1 SGHTA and CDR2 FQGNSA. The CDR3 sequence is 13 residues long. Here the CDR3 DNA reads TGTGCCAGCAGCTTAGGGCCGGGACAAGAGGCTTTCTTT. Protein sequence: CASSLGPGQEAFF.

This clone was observed a few times. The rearrangement links TRBV29-1 to TRBJ2-4; no firm D call. The CDR3 has 14 residues. Germline V CDR1 and CDR2: SQVTM, ANQGSEA. V shed 5 bases and J shed 5 bases, with 16 bases lying between them. The CDR3 protein is CSVLLHLSENIQYF. As DNA, the CDR3 is TGCAGCGTTCTACTTCATCTGAGTGAAAACATTCAGTACTTC.

The chain couples TRBV19 to TRBJ2-1; TRBD1 might be the D (6 bases). CDR3 length: 12 residues. V gave up 8 bases and J gave up 9 bases, with 14 bases separating them. Germline CDR1 reads LNHDA; CDR2 reads SQIVND (reference sequence). This CDR3 is CASGNRVGEQFF. CDR3 coding DNA: TGTGCCAGTGGCAACAGGGTCGGTGAGCAGTTCTTC.

This chain joins TRBV18 and TRBJ1-2, with 9 bases identical to TRBD1. Germline CDR1 and CDR2: KGHSH and LQKENI. V lost 3 bases and J lost 4; bases outside the gene matches: 3. The CDR3 is 14 residues long. CDR3 nucleotide sequence: TGTGCCAGCTCACCCGGGACAGGGTCCTATGGCTACACCTTC. Protein product: CASSPGTGSYGYTF.

This chain uses TRBV6-1 with TRBJ1-2, with 7 bases matching TRBD1. The CDR3 covers 13 residues. Germline loops: CDR1 MNHNS, CDR2 SASEGT. Trimming removed 11 bases from V and 1 base from J; junction bases left unmatched: 7. The CDR3 nucleotides read TGTGCCGCGCTTGACAGGGATAACTATGGCTACACCTTC. It yields the protein CAALDRDNYGYTF.

For this clone: The sample holds other DNA sequences that translate to the same CDR3. The V and J genes are TRBV15 and TRBJ2-5; a weak D match, TRBD1 (6 bases). In germline, CDR1 is LNHNV, CDR2 YYDKDF (reference sequence). The CDR3 totals 14 residues. V was trimmed by 0 bases and J by 3 bases, leaving 8 bases between them. The CDR3: CATSRDRGEETQYF. The CDR3 coding sequence is TGTGCCACCAGCAGAGACAGGGGCGAAGAGACCCAGTACTTC.

The J gene is TRBJ1-5, the V gene TRBV5-1; D is possibly TRBD1 (5 bases). Looked up from germline, CDR1 is SGHRS and CDR2 is YFSETQ. The CDR3 runs 15 residues. Trimming shortened V by 4 bases and J by 3 bases, and 14 bases separated the two germline ends. CDR3 region: CASSPWGDANQPQHF. CDR3 nucleotides: TGCGCCAGCAGCCCTTGGGGGGACGCCAATCAGCCCCAGCATTTT.

This clone was seen only a few times. This rearrangement joins TRBV4-1 to TRBJ1-4, with D maybe TRBD1 (6 bases). The CDR3 has 16 amino acids. Trimming cost V 4 bases and J 7 bases, with 19 bases left between them. CDR1 is MGHRA and CDR2 is YSYEKL in the germline V gene. In DNA, the CDR3 is TGCGCCAGCAGCCCTCCTAGGGGCAGGGGAGGTGAAAAACTGTTTTTT. Protein: CASSPPRGRGGEKLFF.

The chain links TRBV29-1 to TRBJ2-6, with TRBD2 identical over 7 bases. The CDR3 sequence is 15 residues long. Trimming took 6 bases from V and 0 from J; bases not matched to a gene: 5. The germline gives CDR1 SQVTM, CDR2 ANQGSEA. This CDR3 reads CSVGGNPSGANVLTF. The CDR3 nucleotides read TGCAGCGTGGGGGGGAACCCCTCTGGGGCCAACGTCCTGACTTTC.

The rearrangement links TRBV6-6 to TRBJ1-1, with 7 bases matching TRBD1. Per the germline V gene, CDR1 is MNHNY and CDR2 is SVGAGI (reference sequence). J was trimmed by 1 base and V by 6 bases; bases with no gene match: 5. The CDR3 consists of 14 residues. DNA for the CDR3: TGTGCCAGCAGCCCGGGACAGAGGAACACTGAAGCTTTCTTT. Its translation: CASSPGQRNTEAFF.

This clone showed up just a few times. The chain recombines TRBV5-4 with TRBJ1-2; 8 positions agree with TRBD1. Germline CDR1 SGHNT, CDR2 YYREEE (reference sequence). V shed 3 bases and J 8 bases; nucleotides not matched to a gene: 9. The CDR3 is 14 amino acids. For the CDR3, the DNA is TGTGCCAGCAGCTACGCCGGGACAGGTACCGGCTACACCTTC. This codes for CASSYAGTGTGYTF.

The chain couples TRBV19 to TRBJ1-1; 7 bases agree with TRBD1. V was pared by 5 bases and J by 3 bases, with 6 bases of the junction left unmatched. Germline-derived CDR1 and CDR2 are LNHDA and SQIVND (reference sequence). The CDR3 length is 14 residues. CDR3 sequence: CASSQTGDYTEAFF. CDR3 DNA: TGTGCCAGTAGTCAAACAGGGGATTACACTGAAGCTTTCTTT.

J is TRBJ2-5 and V is TRBV25-1; weak D call: TRBD2 (6 bases). V was shortened by 3 bases and J by 2 bases, with 13 bases between the two germline ends. Germline-derived CDR1 and CDR2 are MGHDK and SYGVNS. The CDR3 runs 15 residues. CDR3 sequence: CASSDFSGWQETQYF. CDR3 DNA: TGTGCCAGCAGTGATTTCAGCGGGTGGCAAGAGACCCAGTACTTC.

The CDR3 DNA reads as TGTGCCTGGAGTCTCGGGACAGATGGAAACACCATATATTTT. This translates into CAWSLGTDGNTIYF. V usage is TRBV30 and J usage is TRBJ1-3; 7 bases are shared with TRBD1. The CDR3 sequence is 14 residues long. The germline V gene encodes CDR1 GTSNPN and CDR2 SVGIG (reference sequence). V gave up 2 bases and J gave up 3 bases; unmatched junction bases: 4.

This clone was observed a handful of times. This chain links TRBV29-1 with TRBJ2-2, with D uncertain. The CDR3 spans 12 residues. CDR1 is SQVTM and CDR2 is ANQGSEA in the germline V gene. Trimming took off 7 bases at V and 6 bases at J, with 12 bases between the two ends. The CDR3 nucleotides are TGCAGCGCGTTAGGAAGGCCCGGGGAGCTGTTTTTT. This translates into CSALGRPGELFF.

V is TRBV5-4 and J is TRBJ2-1, with TRBD1 matching 7 bases. Germline lookup yields CDR1 SGHNT and CDR2 YYREEE (reference sequence). V shed 4 bases and J 4 bases; nucleotides not matched to a gene: 8. The CDR3 sequence is 15 residues long. The CDR3 DNA sequence: TGTGCCAGCAGCCCAAGGTCGACAGGGTACAATGAGCAGTTCTTC. This translates into CASSPRSTGYNEQFF.

The V gene is TRBV30, the J gene TRBJ1-2; no clear D. The CDR3 sequence is 15 residues long. The germline V gene has CDR1 GTSNPN and CDR2 SVGIG (reference sequence). Trimming stripped 4 bases from V and 8 bases from J, with 23 bases between. CDR3 nucleotides: TGTGCCTGGACCGTGCCGTGGGGAGATGCACCAGGCTACACCTTC. Its translation: CAWTVPWGDAPGYTF.

This chain joins TRBV7-8 and TRBJ2-4; no firm D call. The CDR3 is made up of 14 amino acids. Germline V CDR1 and CDR2: SGHVS, FQNEAQ. The ends were cut back, 1 base at V and 7 bases at J, with 11 bases in the middle. CDR3 coding DNA: TGTGCCAGCAGCTTAGAAGGAGTATGGAACATTCAGTACTTC. Protein product: CASSLEGVWNIQYF.

The rearrangement joins TRBV29-1 to TRBJ1-2, with 10 nucleotides matching TRBD1. J was trimmed by 0 bases and V by 7 bases; bases with no gene match: 5. The CDR3 contains 14 residues. Germline V gene lookup returns CDR1 SQVTM and CDR2 ANQGSEA. The CDR3, as DNA: TGCAGCGCTGGACAGGGGGGAGCTAACTATGGCTACACCTTC. Its protein product is CSAGQGGANYGYTF.

This clone turned up a few times. The genes are TRBV4-1 and TRBJ2-2; D may match TRBD1 or TRBD2 (6 bases each). The length of the CDR3 is 16 residues. Germline CDR1 is MGHRA and CDR2 is YSYEKL. V was cut by 2 bases and J by 1 base, with 11 bases left in between. The CDR3 reads CASSQSGGQNTGELFF. The CDR3 nucleotides read TGCGCCAGCAGCCAATCCGGGGGACAGAACACCGGGGAGCTGTTTTTT.

The rearrangement links TRBV7-2 to TRBJ1-1; D not certain. Germline loops: CDR1 SGHTA, CDR2 FQGNSA. Trimming removed 5 bases at V and 3 bases at J, with 10 bases between. The CDR3 totals 13 residues. The CDR3, as DNA: TGTGCCAGCAGCGAGAGCACGGACACTGAAGCTTTCTTT. Its translation: CASSESTDTEAFF.

V and J are TRBV4-2 and TRBJ2-6; D gene uncertain. The germline V and J ends were trimmed by 1 base and 1 base, with 5 bases remaining between them. Germline assignment: CDR1 LGHNA and CDR2 YNFKEQ. CDR3 length: 15 amino acids. The CDR3 DNA sequence: TGTGCCAGCAGCCAAGCCCCATCTGGGGCCAACGTCCTGACTTTC. This translates into CASSQAPSGANVLTF.

This clone was picked up one time. The chain uses TRBV30 and TRBJ2-3; no definite D call. The CDR3 consists of 15 residues. V was cut by 1 base and J by 2 bases, with 13 bases left in between. Germline V gene lookup returns CDR1 GTSNPN and CDR2 SVGIG (reference sequence). The CDR3 here is CAWSDQDPATDTQYF. Written as DNA, the CDR3 is TGTGCCTGGAGTGATCAGGATCCAGCCACAGATACGCAGTATTTT.

V gene TRBV30 combines with J gene TRBJ2-5; 11 bases agree with TRBD1. CDR1 GTSNPN and CDR2 SVGIG come from the germline V gene (reference sequence). The junction had 7 bases not matched to a gene; V was cut back by 8 bases and J by 5 bases. The CDR3 extends over 13 amino acids. The CDR3, as DNA: TGTGCCGGGCGAGGGACAGGGGGGGAGACCCAGTACTTC. As protein: CAGRGTGGETQYF.

The chain has TRBV7-2 and TRBJ2-5; 14 bases agree with TRBD2. V lost 4 bases, J lost 10 bases, and 5 bases stayed unmatched. The germline CDR1 and CDR2 sequences are SGHTA and FQGNSA. The CDR3 length is 14 residues. The CDR3 region has the DNA TGTGCCAGCAGCTCTACGGGACTAGCGGGGGACCAGTACTTC. It yields the protein CASSSTGLAGDQYF.